This TCR beta chain came from a study of T-cell reconstitution after alpha-beta-depleted transplantation in children (dated by TCRdb to 2016 to 2017). For the study in its entirety: Using TCR repertoire profiling, the study quantitatively followed how T-cell immune reconstitution unfolded in children after TCRalphabeta/CD19-depleted allogeneic hematopoietic cell transplantation.

The CDR3 starts with the cysteine, ends with the phenylalanine, and has 16 residues. This entry keeps only the CDR3 DNA: 48 bases, framed from base 1. V trim: 3 bases; J trim: 4 bases; unmatched bases: 5. The germline V gene supplies CDR1 SNHLY and CDR2 FYNNEI. This clonotype was observed a handful of times. It lacks a known antigen. No much larger clone exists at a distance of one base, and base qualities are not known. Library preparation was by PCR. The sample was run on an Illumina HiSeq 2500. TCR libraries were prepared with molecular barcoding, using unique molecular identifiers to normalize TCRbeta repertoire quantification. TCRdb reran the public reads through fastp at Q25 and MiXCR, keeping productive beta chains. Identical CDR3 protein sequences are pooled into one entry, listed with their most common genes and DNA. This sample is represented by about 340,000 distinct CDR3 sequences; approximately 12% of them were singletons. The ten largest make up 3.5% to 4.5% of the sample.

This clonotype originated in a human donor who donated a stem cell graft to a child with Fanconi anemia. This specimen consisted of PBMCs, obtained from the stem cell graft. The chain couples TRBV2 to TRBJ2-3; 12 bases in between match TRBD2. The CDR3 protein sequence reads: CASSDSSGGAADTQYF. The nucleotides read TGTGCCAGCAGTGACTCTAGCGGGGGGGCAGCAGATACGCAGTATTTT.